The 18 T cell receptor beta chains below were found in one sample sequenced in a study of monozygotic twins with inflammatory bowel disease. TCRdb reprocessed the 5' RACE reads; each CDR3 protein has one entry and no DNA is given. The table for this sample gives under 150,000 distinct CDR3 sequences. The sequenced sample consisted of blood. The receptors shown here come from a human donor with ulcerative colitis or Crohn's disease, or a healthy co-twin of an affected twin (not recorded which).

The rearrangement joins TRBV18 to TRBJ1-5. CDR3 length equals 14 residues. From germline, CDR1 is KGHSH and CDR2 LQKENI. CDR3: CASSPSISNQPQHF.

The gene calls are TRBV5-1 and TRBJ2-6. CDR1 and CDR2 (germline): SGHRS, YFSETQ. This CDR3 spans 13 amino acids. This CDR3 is CASSWDGANVLTF.

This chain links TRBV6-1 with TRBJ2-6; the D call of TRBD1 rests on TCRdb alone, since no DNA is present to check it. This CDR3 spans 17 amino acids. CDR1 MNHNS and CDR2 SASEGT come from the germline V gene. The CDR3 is CASSPPLGDTGANVLTF.

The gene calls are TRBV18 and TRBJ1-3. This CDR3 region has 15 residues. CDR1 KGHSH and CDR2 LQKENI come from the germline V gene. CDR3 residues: CASSPGLSSGNTIYF.

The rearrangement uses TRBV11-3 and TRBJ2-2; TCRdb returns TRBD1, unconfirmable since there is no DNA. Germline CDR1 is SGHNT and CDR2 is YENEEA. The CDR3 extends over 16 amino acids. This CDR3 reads CASSPPVGQGAGELFF. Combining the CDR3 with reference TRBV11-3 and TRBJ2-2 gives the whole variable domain EAGVVQSPRYKIIEKKQPVAFWCNPISGHNTLYWYLQNLGQGPELLIRYENEEAVDDSQLPKDRFSAERLKGVDSTLKIQPAELGDSAVYLCASSPPVGQGAGELFFGEGSRLTVL.

The CDR3 is CASSPTAPSSSQQETQYF. The chain is built from TRBV18 and TRBJ2-5; TCRdb lists TRBD1, though no DNA is available to test this call. This CDR3 has 18 amino acids. Germline V gene sequence: CDR1 KGHSH, CDR2 LQKENI.

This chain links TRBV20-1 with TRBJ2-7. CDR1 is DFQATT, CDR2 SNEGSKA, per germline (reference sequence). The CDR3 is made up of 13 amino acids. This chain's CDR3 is CSARRASRYEQYF.

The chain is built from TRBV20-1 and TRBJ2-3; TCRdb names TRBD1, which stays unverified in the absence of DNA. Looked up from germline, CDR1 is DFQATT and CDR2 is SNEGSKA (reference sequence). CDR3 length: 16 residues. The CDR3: CSASNVGQDSTDTQYF.

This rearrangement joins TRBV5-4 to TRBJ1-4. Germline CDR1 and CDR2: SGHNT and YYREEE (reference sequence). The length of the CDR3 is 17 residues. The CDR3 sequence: CASSLGAGRASNEKLFF.

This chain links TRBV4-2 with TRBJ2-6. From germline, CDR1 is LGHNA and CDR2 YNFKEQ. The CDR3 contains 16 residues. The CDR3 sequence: CASSQDSGTGANVLTF.

The CDR3 here is CAWSGRGDLSEKLFF. The V and J genes are TRBV30 and TRBJ1-4; the TCRdb D gene call, TRBD1, has no DNA to confirm it. The germline CDR1 and CDR2 sequences are GTSNPN and SVGIG (reference sequence). This CDR3 is 15 amino acids long.

CDR3 in amino acids: CASSPMGQGGQETQYF. The chain recombines TRBV18 with TRBJ2-5; lacking DNA, the TRBD1 call made by TCRdb goes unchecked. The CDR3 length is 16 residues. CDR1 KGHSH and CDR2 LQKENI come from the germline V gene.

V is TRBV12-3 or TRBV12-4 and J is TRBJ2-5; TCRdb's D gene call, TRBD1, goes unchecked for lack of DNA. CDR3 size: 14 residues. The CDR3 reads CASSPRDSDKTQYF.

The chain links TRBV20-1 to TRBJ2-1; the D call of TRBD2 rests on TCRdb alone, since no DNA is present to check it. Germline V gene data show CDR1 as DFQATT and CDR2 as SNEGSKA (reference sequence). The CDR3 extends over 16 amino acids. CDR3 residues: CSADRTSGGRYNEQFF.

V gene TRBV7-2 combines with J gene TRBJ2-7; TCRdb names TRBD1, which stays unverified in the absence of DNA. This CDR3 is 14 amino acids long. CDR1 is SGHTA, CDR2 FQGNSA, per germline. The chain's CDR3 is CASSLARQGYEQYF.

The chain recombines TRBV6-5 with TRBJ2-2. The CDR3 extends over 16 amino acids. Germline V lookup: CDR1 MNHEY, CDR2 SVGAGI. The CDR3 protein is CASSYSTSGSTGELFF.

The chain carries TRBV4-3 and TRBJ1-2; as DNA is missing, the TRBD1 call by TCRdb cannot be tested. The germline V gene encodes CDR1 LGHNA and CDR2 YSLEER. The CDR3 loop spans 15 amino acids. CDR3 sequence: CASSQGAGGNYGYTF.

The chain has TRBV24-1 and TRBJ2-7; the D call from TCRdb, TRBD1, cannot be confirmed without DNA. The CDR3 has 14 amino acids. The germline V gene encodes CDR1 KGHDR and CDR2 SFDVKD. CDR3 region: CATSDPRRHYEQYF.